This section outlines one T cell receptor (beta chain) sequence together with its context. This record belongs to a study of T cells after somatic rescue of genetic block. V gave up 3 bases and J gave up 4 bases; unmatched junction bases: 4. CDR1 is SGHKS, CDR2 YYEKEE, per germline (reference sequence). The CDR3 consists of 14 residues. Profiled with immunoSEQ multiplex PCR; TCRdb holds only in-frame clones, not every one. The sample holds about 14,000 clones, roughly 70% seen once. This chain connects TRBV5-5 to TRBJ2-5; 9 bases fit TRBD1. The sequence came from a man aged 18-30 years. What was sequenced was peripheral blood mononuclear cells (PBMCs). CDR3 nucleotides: TGTGCCAGCAGCTCCGGGACAGGGATAGAGACCCAGTACTTC. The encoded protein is CASSSGTGIETQYF. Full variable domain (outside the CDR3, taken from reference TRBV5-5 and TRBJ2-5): DAGVTQSPTHLIKTRGQQVTLRCSPISGHKSVSWYQQVLGQGPQFIFQYYEKEERGRGNFPDRFSARQFPNYSSELNVNALLLGDSALYLCASSSGTGIETQYFGPGTRLLVL.